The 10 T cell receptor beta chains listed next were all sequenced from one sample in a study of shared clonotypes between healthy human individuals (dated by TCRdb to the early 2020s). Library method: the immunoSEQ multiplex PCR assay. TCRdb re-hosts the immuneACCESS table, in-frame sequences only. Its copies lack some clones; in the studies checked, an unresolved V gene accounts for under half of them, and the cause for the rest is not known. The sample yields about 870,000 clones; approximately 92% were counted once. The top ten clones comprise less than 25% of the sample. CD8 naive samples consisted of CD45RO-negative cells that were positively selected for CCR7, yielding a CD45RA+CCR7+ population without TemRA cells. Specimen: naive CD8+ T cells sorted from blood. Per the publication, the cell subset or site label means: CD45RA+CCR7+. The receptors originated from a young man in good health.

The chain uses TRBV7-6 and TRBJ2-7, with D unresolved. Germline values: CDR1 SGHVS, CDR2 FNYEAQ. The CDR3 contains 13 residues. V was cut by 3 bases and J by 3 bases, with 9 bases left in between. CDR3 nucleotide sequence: TGTGCCAGCAGCTTCGGACCGAACTACGAGCAGTACTTC. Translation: CASSFGPNYEQYF.

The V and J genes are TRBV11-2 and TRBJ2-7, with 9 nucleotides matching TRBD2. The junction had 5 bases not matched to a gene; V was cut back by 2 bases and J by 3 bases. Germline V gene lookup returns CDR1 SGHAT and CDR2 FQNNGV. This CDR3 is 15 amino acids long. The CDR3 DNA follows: TGTGCCAGCAGCTTAAGAGCGGGAGGTTTCTACGAGCAGTACTTC. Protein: CASSLRAGGFYEQYF.

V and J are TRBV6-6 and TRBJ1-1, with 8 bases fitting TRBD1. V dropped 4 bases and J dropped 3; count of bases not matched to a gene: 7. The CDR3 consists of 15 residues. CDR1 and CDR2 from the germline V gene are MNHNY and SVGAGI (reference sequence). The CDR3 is CASSSRTGYHTEAFF. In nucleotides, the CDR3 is TGTGCCAGCAGTTCCAGGACAGGGTATCACACTGAAGCTTTCTTT.

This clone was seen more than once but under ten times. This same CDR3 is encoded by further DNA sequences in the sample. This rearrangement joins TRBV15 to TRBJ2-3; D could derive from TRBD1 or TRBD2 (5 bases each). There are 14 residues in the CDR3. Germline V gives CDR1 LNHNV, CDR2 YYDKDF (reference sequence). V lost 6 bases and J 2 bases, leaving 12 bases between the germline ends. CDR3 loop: CATSRDGDTDTQYF. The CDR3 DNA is TGTGCCACCAGTAGGGACGGAGACACAGATACGCAGTATTTT.

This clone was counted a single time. The CDR3 spells CASSYFGSGGSYEQYF. CDR3 in DNA: TGTGCCAGCAGTTACTTTGGTAGCGGGGGATCCTACGAGCAGTACTTC. The chain is built from TRBV6-5 and TRBJ2-7; 9 bases align to TRBD2. The CDR3 runs 16 residues. Trimming cost V 1 base and J 1 base; bases outside gene matches: 5. Germline V lookup: CDR1 MNHEY, CDR2 SVGAGI.

The CDR3 DNA sequence: TGTGCCTGGAGCCTGATCTTTGGGTCTGCGGCGGGAAACACCATATATTTT. Translated: CAWSLIFGSAAGNTIYF. The chain recombines TRBV30 with TRBJ1-3; no reliable D call. V was trimmed by 3 bases and J by 4 bases, leaving 22 bases between them. Per germline, CDR1 GTSNPN and CDR2 SVGIG (reference sequence). CDR3 length equals 17 residues.

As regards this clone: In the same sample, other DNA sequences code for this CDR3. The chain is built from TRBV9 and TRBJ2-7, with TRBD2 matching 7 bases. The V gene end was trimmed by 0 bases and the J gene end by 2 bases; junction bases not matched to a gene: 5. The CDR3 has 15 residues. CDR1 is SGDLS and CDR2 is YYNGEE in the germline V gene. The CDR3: CASSVGAGETYEQYF. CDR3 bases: TGTGCCAGCAGCGTAGGTGCGGGAGAGACCTACGAGCAGTACTTC.

The CDR3 loop reads CSALRENEQFF. The CDR3 nucleotides are TGCAGTGCTCTTAGAGAGAATGAGCAGTTCTTC. The J gene is TRBJ2-1, the V gene TRBV20-1; D not certain. Germline CDR1 reads DFQATT; CDR2 reads SNEGSKA (reference sequence). V lost 5 bases and J 7 bases, leaving 9 bases between the germline ends. The CDR3 length is 11 residues.

CDR3 amino acids: CASSLGMSSYEQYF. The CDR3 DNA sequence: TGTGCCAGCAGTTTAGGTATGAGCTCCTACGAGCAGTACTTC. The chain employs TRBV27 and TRBJ2-7; no firm D call. With 2 bases removed from V and 0 bases from J, the gap between germline ends came to 8 bases. Germline V lookup: CDR1 MNHEY, CDR2 SMNVEV (reference sequence). The CDR3 length is 14 residues.

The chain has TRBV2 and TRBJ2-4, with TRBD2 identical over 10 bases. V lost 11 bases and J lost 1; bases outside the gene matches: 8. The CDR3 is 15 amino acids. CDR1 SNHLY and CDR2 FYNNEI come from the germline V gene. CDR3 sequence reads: CAAQSSGSAKNIQYF. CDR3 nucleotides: TGTGCCGCTCAGTCTAGCGGGAGCGCCAAAAACATTCAGTACTTC.